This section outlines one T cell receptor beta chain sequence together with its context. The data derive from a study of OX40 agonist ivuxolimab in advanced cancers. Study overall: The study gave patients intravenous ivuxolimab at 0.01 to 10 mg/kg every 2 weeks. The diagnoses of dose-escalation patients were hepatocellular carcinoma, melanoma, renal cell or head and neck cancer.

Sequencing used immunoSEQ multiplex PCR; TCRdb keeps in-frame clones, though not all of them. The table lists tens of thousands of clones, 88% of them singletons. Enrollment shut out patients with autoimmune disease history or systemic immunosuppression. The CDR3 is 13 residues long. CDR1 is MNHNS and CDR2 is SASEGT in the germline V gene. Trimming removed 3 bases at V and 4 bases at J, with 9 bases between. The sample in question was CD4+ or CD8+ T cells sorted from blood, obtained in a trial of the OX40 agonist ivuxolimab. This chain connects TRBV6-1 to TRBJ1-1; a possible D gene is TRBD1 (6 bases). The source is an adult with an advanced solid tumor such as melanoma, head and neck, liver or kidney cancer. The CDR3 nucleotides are TGTGCCAGCAGTGAGCGGGGGCTCACTGAAGCTTTCTTT. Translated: CASSERGLTEAFF.